Each of the 30 T cell receptor beta chains below was sequenced from the same sample in a study of shared clonotypes between healthy human individuals. Profiled with immunoSEQ multiplex PCR; TCRdb holds only in-frame clones, not every one. Seen here are some 2,000,000 clones, almost 96% observed once, and the top ten hold 0.1% to 0.15%. The sequencing input was naive CD4+ T cells sorted from blood. Subset noted: CD45RA+ positively selected. Receptor source: a man aged 18 to 35 in good health.

V gene TRBV6-1 combines with J gene TRBJ2-7; D perhaps matches TRBD1 (6 bases). Trimming took 5 bases from V and 3 from J, leaving 11 bases between them. From germline, CDR1 is MNHNS and CDR2 SASEGT. The CDR3 runs 13 residues. In DNA form, the CDR3 reads TGTGCCAGCAGTTCAACAGGGCACTACGAGCAGTACTTC. Amino acid sequence: CASSSTGHYEQYF.

This clone has just one count. This rearrangement joins TRBV6-1 to TRBJ2-7, with TRBD1 as a possible D gene (6 bases). This CDR3 has 15 amino acids. Trimming shortened V by 3 bases and J by 3 bases, and 15 bases separated the two germline ends. Per the germline V gene, CDR1 is MNHNS and CDR2 is SASEGT. The CDR3 loop is CASSDYGGQLYEQYF. CDR3 DNA sequence: TGTGCCAGCAGTGATTATGGGGGACAACTCTACGAGCAGTACTTC.

V is TRBV10-3 and J is TRBJ2-5; TRBD2 agrees at 8 bases. Looked up from germline, CDR1 is ENHRY and CDR2 is SYGVKD. The J segment lost 4 bases and the V segment lost 3 bases, leaving 10 bases of the junction unmatched. The CDR3 is 16 residues long. The CDR3 sequence: CAISDPLGGAGETQYF. The CDR3 DNA is TGTGCCATCAGTGACCCCCTCGGGGGGGCCGGAGAGACCCAGTACTTC.

This chain joins TRBV11-2 and TRBJ2-1; TRBD2 might be the D (5 bases). Trimming left V 8 bases short and J 0 bases short, with 17 bases between. Germline V CDR1 and CDR2: SGHAT, FQNNGV. The CDR3 is made up of 16 amino acids. The DNA of the CDR3 is TGTGCCAGCTGCCTCCCCGCGGGCAGCTCCTACAATGAGCAGTTCTTC. Translating gives CASCLPAGSSYNEQFF.

Written as DNA, the CDR3 is TGTGCCAGCAGCGGTCGGGGCCGGCGGCGGCTTCTCTACGAGCAGTACTTC. Translated: CASSGRGRRRLLYEQYF. The chain recombines TRBV9 with TRBJ2-7, with D tentatively TRBD1 or TRBD2 (5 bases each). Between the trimmed V and J ends, which lost 3 bases and 3 bases, there was a span of 22 bases. Germline assignment: CDR1 SGDLS and CDR2 YYNGEE. The CDR3 is 17 residues long.

The chain is built from TRBV29-1 and TRBJ2-2; D is possibly TRBD2 (6 bases). V was shortened by 6 bases and J by 4 bases, with 15 bases between the two germline ends. The V gene's germline CDR1 is SQVTM and CDR2 ANQGSEA. The CDR3 length is 14 residues. CDR3 residues: CSVIFRELTGELFF. The CDR3 coding sequence is TGCAGCGTGATATTCCGGGAGCTCACCGGGGAGCTGTTTTTT.

Note on this clone: The sample has other DNA sequences that encode this CDR3 too. V is TRBV2 and J is TRBJ2-5; 16 positions agree with TRBD2. Germline V gene data show CDR1 as SNHLY and CDR2 as FYNNEI. V shed 6 bases, J shed 2 bases, and the junction held 3 bases outside the gene matches. This CDR3 contains 16 residues. The CDR3 DNA reads TGTGCCAGCAGCCCGGGACTAGCGGGGGGGCAAGAGACCCAGTACTTC. Translation gives CASSPGLAGGQETQYF.

The J gene is TRBJ2-6, the V gene TRBV14, with TRBD2 matching 9 bases. In germline, CDR1 is SGHDN, CDR2 FVKESK. The trim removed 2 bases at V and 0 bases at J, leaving 2 bases unmatched. This CDR3 spans 17 amino acids. The CDR3 reads CASSQISGSSGANVLTF. CDR3 bases: TGTGCCAGCAGCCAAATTAGCGGGAGCTCTGGGGCCAACGTCCTGACTTTC.

A remark on this clone: The CDR3 does not close with the conserved phenylalanine or tryptophan, likely indicating a read error. The DNA for the CDR3 is TGTGCCAGCAGCTCCCCCTATGGCTACACCCTC. Protein sequence: CASSSPYGYTL. The J gene is TRBJ1-2, the V gene TRBV6-5; D unresolved. The CDR3 spans 11 residues. Looked up from germline, CDR1 is MNHEY and CDR2 is SVGAGI. V dropped 6 bases and J dropped 4 bases, with 6 bases sitting between them.

Worth noting for this clone: This CDR3 is also generated by other DNA sequences in the sample. The chain uses TRBV30 and TRBJ2-7, with D hard to call. Germline loops: CDR1 GTSNPN, CDR2 SVGIG (reference sequence). The ends were cut back, 0 bases at V and 6 bases at J, with 6 bases in the middle. CDR3 length: 11 amino acids. In DNA form, the CDR3 reads TGTGCCTGGAGTGTAGCAACCGAGCAGTACTTC. Its translation: CAWSVATEQYF.

Points on this clone: The same CDR3 can be traced to other DNA sequences in this sample. V and J are TRBV5-1 and TRBJ2-5; D remains unclear. The CDR3 is 13 residues long. V gave up 0 bases and J gave up 5 bases, with 8 bases separating them. The V gene's germline CDR1 is SGHRS and CDR2 YFSETQ. CDR3 bases: TGCGCCAGCAGCTTGGGTAGTGGCGAGACCCAGTACTTC. It is translated as CASSLGSGETQYF.

The chain employs TRBV10-3 and TRBJ2-7, with TRBD1 matching 7 bases. V shed 7 bases and J 6 bases; nucleotides not matched to a gene: 6. Germline values: CDR1 ENHRY, CDR2 SYGVKD. CDR3 length: 12 residues. CDR3 amino acids: CAIMAGTAEQYF. The CDR3 coding sequence is TGTGCCATCATGGCAGGGACAGCCGAGCAGTACTTC.

The rearrangement joins TRBV10-3 to TRBJ1-3, with 8 bases fitting TRBD1. Trimming at V came to 4 bases and at J to 4 bases, leaving 6 bases not matched to a gene. The V gene's germline CDR1 is ENHRY and CDR2 SYGVKD. The CDR3 has 15 residues. The CDR3 spells CAISAQGAGGNTIYF. The CDR3 DNA follows: TGTGCCATCAGTGCGCAGGGGGCGGGAGGAAACACCATATATTTT.

The V and J genes are TRBV4-2 and TRBJ1-1, with D perhaps matching TRBD1 (6 bases). The CDR3 has 18 residues. The V end was cut by 0 bases, the J end by 2 bases, with 19 bases between. Germline-derived CDR1 and CDR2 are LGHNA and YNFKEQ. CDR3 in DNA: TGTGCCAGCAGCCAAGAACATTTCGGACAGCCAACAAACACTGAAGCTTTCTTT. Its translation: CASSQEHFGQPTNTEAFF.

This clone has only a few counts. Other DNA sequences in the same sample also yield this CDR3. The chain joins TRBV5-1 to TRBJ1-3, with no clear D. Between the trimmed V and J ends, which lost 0 bases and 2 bases, there was a span of 6 bases. The CDR3 contains 14 residues. Germline V gene data show CDR1 as SGHRS and CDR2 as YFSETQ. This chain's CDR3 is CASSLGHPGNTIYF. CDR3 DNA sequence: TGCGCCAGCAGCTTGGGGCACCCTGGAAACACCATATATTTT.

The gene calls are TRBV2 and TRBJ2-3; 11 bases are a match to TRBD1. Per the germline V gene, CDR1 is SNHLY and CDR2 is FYNNEI. The trim removed 9 bases at V and 5 bases at J, leaving 4 bases unmatched. The CDR3 is 13 amino acids. The CDR3 DNA sequence: TGTGCCAGAGGACAGGGGGCGAAAGATACGCAGTATTTT. Protein: CARGQGAKDTQYF.

This clone was counted once. Other nucleotide sequences from this sample produce the same CDR3. The chain combines TRBV9 with TRBJ2-3; no clear D. V lost 0 bases, J lost 0 bases, and 5 bases lay in between. Looked up from germline, CDR1 is SGDLS and CDR2 is YYNGEE. This CDR3 is built from 14 residues. The CDR3 region has the DNA TGTGCCAGCAGCGTAGAACCTAGCACAGATACGCAGTATTTT. It encodes CASSVEPSTDTQYF.

The genes are TRBV19 and TRBJ2-5; TRBD2 aligns across 10 bases. Germline V gene lookup returns CDR1 LNHDA and CDR2 SQIVND (reference sequence). V trimming: 7 bases; J trimming: 2 bases; junction bases outside the gene matches: 16. The CDR3 runs to 18 residues. CDR3 region: CASTRGASGSISQETQYF. DNA for the CDR3: TGTGCCAGTACCCGCGGGGCTAGCGGGAGTATCTCTCAAGAGACCCAGTACTTC.

This chain joins TRBV5-1 and TRBJ1-6, with a tentative D call TRBD1 (6 bases). The germline CDR1 and CDR2 sequences are SGHRS and YFSETQ. The length of the CDR3 is 15 residues. Trimming removed 4 bases from V and 3 bases from J, with 11 bases in between. The CDR3 loop is CASSAGQNYNSPLHF. In DNA form, the CDR3 reads TGCGCCAGCAGCGCCGGACAGAACTATAATTCACCCCTCCACTTT.

With respect to this clone: The same CDR3 can be traced to other DNA sequences in this sample. The rearrangement links TRBV4-1 to TRBJ2-5, with TRBD1 matching over 7 bases. The CDR3 extends over 15 amino acids. Germline CDR1 MGHRA, CDR2 YSYEKL. The V gene end was trimmed by 2 bases and the J gene end by 0 bases; junction bases not matched to a gene: 3. Here the CDR3 reads CASSQIDRDQETQYF. CDR3 nucleotides: TGCGCCAGCAGCCAAATAGACAGGGACCAAGAGACCCAGTACTTC.

This chain joins TRBV6-1 and TRBJ2-5, with a possible D match to TRBD2 (5 bases). This CDR3 has 15 amino acids. V was trimmed by 4 bases and J by 4 bases, leaving 16 bases between them. The germline V gene encodes CDR1 MNHNS and CDR2 SASEGT. CDR3 in DNA: TGTGCCAGCAGTGCATCGAGGGTCCCCGGAGAGACCCAGTACTTC. It codes for CASSASRVPGETQYF.

CDR3 loop: CASSLLAGGENEQFF. The CDR3 DNA is TGTGCCAGCAGCCTTCTAGCGGGGGGCGAGAATGAGCAGTTCTTC. V usage is TRBV5-6 and J usage is TRBJ2-1; 11 bases line up with TRBD2. V shed 4 bases and J 7 bases; nucleotides not matched to a gene: 7. Germline V gene data show CDR1 as SGHDT and CDR2 as YYEEEE. This CDR3 has 15 amino acids.

The chain recombines TRBV20-1 with TRBJ1-2; D possibly corresponds to TRBD1 (5 bases). The CDR3 is made up of 10 amino acids. Germline V gene data show CDR1 as DFQATT and CDR2 as SNEGSKA (reference sequence). CDR3 DNA: TGCACCGGGACGGACTATGGCTACACCTTC. Translated: CTGTDYGYTF.

The V and J genes are TRBV28 and TRBJ2-1; the match to TRBD2 covers 10 bases. Germline loops: CDR1 MDHEN, CDR2 SYDVKM. This CDR3 comprises 15 residues. The ends lost 9 bases at V and 7 bases at J; junction bases unmatched: 12. CDR3 bases: TGTGCCAGTCTACCTCGTGGTAGCGGGGGGAATGAGCAGTTCTTC. It encodes CASLPRGSGGNEQFF.

The chain joins TRBV5-5 to TRBJ1-3, with D perhaps matching TRBD1 (5 bases). The ends were cut back, 2 bases at V and 0 bases at J, with 12 bases in the middle. The CDR3 extends over 16 amino acids. Germline lookup yields CDR1 SGHKS and CDR2 YYEKEE (reference sequence). This CDR3 is CASSFVGGGSGNTIYF. CDR3 sequence (DNA): TGTGCCAGCAGCTTTGTGGGTGGGGGCTCTGGAAACACCATATATTTT.

J is TRBJ2-3 and V is TRBV2; D remains unclear. This CDR3 spans 12 amino acids. Per germline, CDR1 SNHLY and CDR2 FYNNEI. Trimming took off 6 bases at V and 9 bases at J, with 13 bases between the two ends. The CDR3 coding sequence is TGTGCCAGCAGCCCAATTGTTGGCACGCAGTATTTT. Translation: CASSPIVGTQYF.

This CDR3 is CASSRSGGGQETQYF. CDR3 nucleotides: TGCGCCAGCAGCCGAAGCGGCGGCGGGCAAGAGACCCAGTACTTC. The rearrangement joins TRBV5-1 to TRBJ2-5; a possible D gene is TRBD2 (5 bases). The CDR3 contains 15 residues. The ends were cut back, 4 bases at V and 2 bases at J, with 15 bases in the middle. CDR1 is SGHRS and CDR2 is YFSETQ in the germline V gene.

V is TRBV15 and J is TRBJ1-1; no clear D gene. The CDR3 has 14 amino acids. The germline CDR1 and CDR2 sequences are LNHNV and YYDKDF (reference sequence). V lost 3 bases and J 0 bases, leaving 8 bases between the germline ends. CDR3 amino acids: CATSSRSMNTEAFF. CDR3 coding DNA: TGTGCCACCAGCAGCCGTTCTATGAACACTGAAGCTTTCTTT.

The genes are TRBV28 and TRBJ1-5; D gene unclear. The CDR3 covers 12 residues. Germline assignment: CDR1 MDHEN and CDR2 SYDVKM. V lost 7 bases to trimming and J lost 5 bases, with 9 bases between them. CDR3 in amino acids: CASTFGYQPQHF. In DNA, the CDR3 is TGTGCCAGCACCTTTGGCTATCAGCCCCAGCATTTT.

The V call is TRBV9, the J call TRBJ1-2, with D unresolved. The CDR3 runs 14 residues. Per the germline V gene, CDR1 is SGDLS and CDR2 is YYNGEE. Trimming stripped 3 bases from V and 4 bases from J, with 13 bases between. The CDR3, as DNA: TGTGCCAGCAGCGCCCGAGCGGAGCTCTATGGCTACACCTTC. It yields the protein CASSARAELYGYTF.